This TCR beta chain was identified in a study of T-cell reconstitution after alpha-beta-depleted transplantation in children. This clonotype has a count of ten or more. Unique molecular identifiers were incorporated during preparation of the TCRbeta library. One entry per CDR3 protein, called by TCRdb with MiXCR from the PCR reads. The sample records some 550,000 distinct CDR3 sequences, about 21% being singletons. V lost 4 bases, J lost 5 bases, and 11 bases lay in between. Germline V gene data show CDR1 as ENHRY and CDR2 as SYGVKD. The CDR3 is 14 amino acids. The rearrangement links TRBV10-3 to TRBJ2-2, with TRBD1 as a possible D gene (5 bases). The clonotype originates from a boy under two years old who had a stem cell transplant for acute myeloid leukemia, so the T cells may come from the graft donor. This specimen was PBMCs, mostly from graft donor cells, taken 360 days after TCRalphabeta/CD19-depleted stem cell transplant. CDR3 amino acids: CAISAAGNTGELFF. The CDR3 DNA sequence: TGTGCCATCAGTGCAGCAGGGAATACCGGGGAGCTGTTTTTT.